These T cell receptor beta chains were read from a single sample in a study of blood T cell repertoires in COVID-19. TCRdb keeps only in-frame clones here, not all; method: immunoSEQ multiplex PCR. Of about 200,000 clones listed, around 82% are singletons. Specimen: peripheral blood. These receptors were obtained from a woman in her sixties or seventies with acute or convalescent COVID-19. Both conserved end residues are part of each CDR3. The D gene is left open where the match is weak. For some rows the clone size is stated as once, few or many, or as a class when expanded; others skip it.

CASSLGGTGQEAAFF,TGTGCCAGTAGCCTTGGTGGGACAGGGCAGGAAGCAGCTTTCTTT,TRBD1,TRBJ1-1,TRBV19,NA
CASSLNSDSPLHF,TGTGCCAGCAGCTTGAACAGTGATTCACCCCTCCACTTT,NA,TRBJ1-6,TRBV5-4,NA
CASRRTSGSGGEQFF,TGCGCCAGCAGACGGACTAGCGGGTCCGGGGGGGAGCAGTTCTTC,TRBD2,TRBJ2-1,TRBV4-1,NA
CASSQGGSSTDEQFF,TGTGCCAGCAGCCAAGGAGGATCCAGTACGGATGAGCAGTTCTTC,NA,TRBJ2-1,TRBV4-2,few
CASNPTGIYYEQYF,TGTGCCAGCAATCCGACAGGGATTTACTACGAGCAGTACTTC,TRBD1,TRBJ2-7,TRBV2,NA
CASSRGGRGGTYEQYF,TGTGCCAGCAGCCGCGGGGGCAGGGGAGGTACCTACGAGCAGTACTTC,NA,TRBJ2-7,TRBV13,NA
CATQFGRAGDTQYF,TGCGCCACCCAATTTGGGAGGGCCGGAGATACGCAGTATTTT,TRBD2,TRBJ2-3,TRBV5-1,once
CANSGGPGDTQYF,TGTGCCAATAGCGGGGGTCCAGGGGATACGCAGTATTTT,TRBD2,TRBJ2-3,TRBV7-9,NA
CASSLGWEPGELFF,TGTGCCAGCAGCTTAGGGTGGGAGCCCGGGGAGCTGTTTTTT,NA,TRBJ2-2,TRBV7-6,few
CASSFRTARTTNPKNNEQFF,TGTGCCAGCAGCTTCAGGACAGCACGAACCACAAACCCTAAAAACAATGAGCAGTTCTTC,NA,TRBJ2-1,TRBV7-8,NA
CASSLSGSGRGIEAFF,TGTGCCAGCAGCTTAAGCGGCAGCGGTAGGGGGATTGAAGCTTTCTTT,NA,TRBJ1-1,TRBV7-2,NA
CSVSYTEAFF,TGCAGCGTTTCGTACACTGAAGCTTTCTTT,NA,TRBJ1-1,TRBV29-1,NA
CASGPSPKPGEQYF,TGTGCCAGCGGACCCTCTCCTAAACCGGGAGAGCAGTACTTC,NA,TRBJ2-7,TRBV2,NA
CAISDSGLALRGTQYF,TGTGCCATCAGTGACTCCGGACTAGCCCTTAGAGGTACGCAGTATTTT,TRBD2,TRBJ2-3,TRBV10-3,NA
CASSQEGSKLEKLFF,TGTGCCAGCAGCCAAGAGGGCTCAAAGCTTGAAAAACTGTTTTTT,NA,TRBJ1-4,TRBV3-1/TRBV3-2,NA
CASSNRQGGNTEAFF,TGTGCCAGCAGTAACCGACAGGGGGGTAACACTGAAGCTTTCTTT,TRBD1,TRBJ1-1,TRBV6-6,NA
CSVGGAGGSTDTQYF,TGCAGCGTTGGAGGAGCGGGAGGTTCCACAGATACGCAGTATTTT,TRBD2,TRBJ2-3,TRBV29-1,NA
CASTQETRLFF,TGTGCCAGTACCCAGGAGACTAGACTGTTTTTT,NA,TRBJ1-4,TRBV19,NA
CARPGDQPQHF,TGTGCCAGACCAGGGGATCAGCCCCAGCATTTT,NA,TRBJ1-5,TRBV6-4,NA
CASTLRGQGYETQYF,TGTGCCAGCACCTTGAGGGGGCAGGGTTACGAGACCCAGTACTTC,TRBD1,TRBJ2-5,TRBV6-6,NA
CASSPRDSSSGANVLTF,TGCGCCAGCAGCCCCCGGGACAGTTCCTCTGGGGCCAACGTCCTGACTTTC,TRBD1,TRBJ2-6,TRBV5-1,NA
CASSLWDRGSDTQYF,TGCGCCAGCAGCTTGTGGGACAGGGGTTCAGATACGCAGTATTTT,TRBD1,TRBJ2-3,TRBV5-1,NA
CASSQSRTGGFSQPQHF,TGCGCCAGCAGTCAATCGCGGACAGGGGGGTTCAGTCAGCCCCAGCATTTT,TRBD1,TRBJ1-5,TRBV23-1,NA
CASSQGPDAFF,TGTGCCAGCAGCCAGGGGCCTGACGCTTTCTTT,NA,TRBJ1-1,TRBV3-1/TRBV3-2,NA
CSVTGVSYEQYF,TGCAGCGTTACAGGGGTTTCCTACGAGCAGTACTTC,TRBD1,TRBJ2-7,TRBV29-1,NA
CASSPGTDTQYF,TGTGCCAGCAGTCCAGGCACAGATACGCAGTATTTT,NA,TRBJ2-3,TRBV25-1,NA
CASSLGGGNSPLHF,TGTGCCAGCAGTTTGGGAGGGGGTAATTCACCCCTCCACTTT,NA,TRBJ1-6,TRBV28,few
CASRLRDKEYF,TGTGCCAGCAGACTCCGGGACAAGGAGTACTTC,NA,TRBJ2-7,TRBV6-5,NA
CASSDYIGRPRVF,TGTGCCAGCAGTGACTATATTGGACGCCCCAGGGTTTTC,NA,TRBJ2-7,TRBV6-4,NA
CASSSLAGTIYEQYF,TGTGCCAGCAGCTCTTTGGCGGGGACGATCTACGAGCAGTACTTC,NA,TRBJ2-7,TRBV5-5,NA
CASSPDSYYGYTF,TGTGCCAGCAGTCCGGACAGTTACTATGGCTACACCTTC,NA,TRBJ1-2,TRBV27,NA
CASSPPGLGTYEQYF,TGTGCCAGCAGTCCCCCGGGACTAGGGACCTACGAGCAGTACTTC,TRBD2,TRBJ2-7,TRBV28,NA
CAIASGINQPQHF,TGTGCCATCGCATCGGGGATCAATCAGCCCCAGCATTTT,NA,TRBJ1-5,TRBV10-3,NA
CAIGLAGEAGELFF,TGTGCCATCGGACTAGCGGGAGAGGCCGGGGAGCTGTTTTTT,TRBD2,TRBJ2-2,TRBV10-3,once
CASSDRGGRRETQYF,TGTGCCAGCAGCGACAGGGGGGGGCGCCGGGAGACCCAGTACTTC,TRBD1,TRBJ2-5,TRBV6-5,NA
CASSRTSGKETQYF,TGTGCCAGCAGCCGGACTAGCGGTAAGGAGACCCAGTACTTC,TRBD2,TRBJ2-5,TRBV2,NA
CASSLLAGVGTQYF,TGTGCCAGCAGCTTACTAGCGGGAGTCGGGACCCAGTACTTC,TRBD2,TRBJ2-5,TRBV11-2,NA